Listed below are T cell receptor beta chains from one sample, sequenced in a study of blood T cell repertoires in COVID-19. Profiling relied on immunoSEQ multiplex PCR, and the TCRdb table lists in-frame clones only, not all of them. The repertoire consists of about 350,000 clones, with about 87% occurring once and the leading ten covering around 8.9%. Input material: peripheral blood. All receptors come from a man aged 25 to 40 with COVID-19, enrolled during active disease. Each CDR3 is given with its conserved first and last residue. D genes are given only for firm matches. Only some rows state a clone size, as once, few, many or a class for expanded clones.

clone_size	v_call	cdr3_length	d_call	j_call	cdr3_aa	cdr3_nt
once	TRBV5-4	15	TRBD2	TRBJ2-7	CASSRARGDPYEQYF	TGTGCCAGCAGCCGGGCGCGGGGGGACCCCTACGAGCAGTACTTC
.	TRBV4-1	15	TRBD1	TRBJ1-2	CASSQETTGGDGYTF	TGCGCCAGCAGCCAAGAAACGACAGGGGGCGATGGCTACACCTTC
.	TRBV5-4	14	.	TRBJ1-6	CASSLGGPNSPLHF	TGTGCCAGCAGCTTGGGGGGCCCTAATTCACCCCTCCACTTT
.	TRBV10-1	13	TRBD2	TRBJ2-7	CASAGGSSYEQYF	TGCGCCAGCGCGGGGGGGAGCTCCTACGAGCAGTACTTC
few	TRBV4-1	14	.	TRBJ2-7	CASSQGLNYYEQYF	TGCGCCAGCAGCCAAGGGCTGAATTACTACGAGCAGTACTTC
.	TRBV28	16	.	TRBJ1-4	CASSSATARLNEKLFF	TGTGCCAGCAGTTCTGCGACAGCCCGGCTTAATGAAAAACTGTTTTTT
.	TRBV19	14	TRBD1	TRBJ1-4	CASWRGRGNEKLFF	TGTGCCAGCTGGCGGGGCAGGGGGAATGAAAAACTGTTTTTT
.	TRBV18	16	TRBD2	TRBJ2-7	CASSPSTQAGAYEQYF	TGTGCCAGCTCACCGTCCACCCAGGCGGGGGCCTACGAGCAGTACTTC
once	TRBV18	14	.	TRBJ1-2	CASSPPSGFYGYTF	TGTGCCAGCTCACCACCATCAGGCTTCTATGGCTACACCTTC
.	TRBV3-1/TRBV3-2	17	TRBD2	TRBJ2-1	CASSLSLSGGLYNEQFF	TGTGCCAGCAGCCTGAGCCTTAGCGGGGGGTTGTACAATGAGCAGTTCTTC
.	TRBV28	18	TRBD2	TRBJ2-1	CASSSSWTRGTSYNEQFF	TGTGCCAGCAGTTCGTCCTGGACCCGGGGGACTAGCTACAATGAGCAGTTCTTC
.	TRBV28	16	TRBD1	TRBJ2-1	CASTYSGQAKQGEQFF	TGTGCCAGCACTTACTCGGGACAGGCTAAGCAGGGTGAGCAGTTCTTC
few	TRBV18	15	TRBD2	TRBJ2-7	CASSPGTSAAYEQYF	TGTGCCAGCTCTCCCGGGACTAGCGCTGCCTACGAGCAGTACTTC